This is a list of T cell receptor beta chains from one sample in a study of T cell changes during pregnancy in multiple sclerosis. TCRdb's copy holds only in-frame clones and misses some; the assay was immunoSEQ multiplex PCR. The repertoire has roughly 39,000 clones, about nine tenths of them found once; the top ten carry under 0.45%. The source material was CD4+ T cells from peripheral blood mononuclear cells, sampled after pregnancy. These receptors were obtained from a female donor in good health, enrolled as a control in a pregnancy study. CDR3s include the opening cysteine and the closing phenylalanine or tryptophan. A D gene is named only where the DNA matches it firmly. Clone size is not always given. Where it is, it says once, few, many or a class for expanded clones.

TRBV19	12	.	.	TRBJ2-7	TGTGCCAGTAGTATGGGACTGTACGAGCAGTACTTC	CASSMGLYEQYF
TRBV11-2	16	.	.	TRBJ1-3	TGTGCCAGCAGCTTATCGGACACCAACTCTGGAAACACCATATATTTT	CASSLSDTNSGNTIYF
TRBV5-1	14	.	TRBD1	TRBJ2-5	TGCGCCAGCAGCGAGCAGGGGGCGCGGGAGACCCAGTACTTC	CASSEQGARETQYF
TRBV30	13	.	TRBD1	TRBJ1-2	TGTGCCTGGAGCGGGACAGGGGGGAATGGCTACACCTTC	CAWSGTGGNGYTF
TRBV5-4	14	.	TRBD1	TRBJ2-7	TGTGCCAGCAGCGCCGACAGGGGGATCCACGAGCAGTACTTC	CASSADRGIHEQYF
TRBV14	13	.	.	TRBJ2-1	TGTGCCAGCAGCCAGGGCTATTACAATGAGCAGTTCTTC	CASSQGYYNEQFF
TRBV30	13	.	TRBD2	TRBJ2-1	TGTGCCTGGAGTAAAAGCGGGGTATCCGAGCAGTTCTTC	CAWSKSGVSEQFF
TRBV30	14	.	TRBD1	TRBJ1-2	TGTGCCTGGACCCGCGGACAGGGGAACTATGGCTACACCTTC	CAWTRGQGNYGYTF
TRBV10-3	14	.	TRBD2	TRBJ2-5	TGTGCCATCGCTGGCGGGGGGGGCCAAGAGACCCAGTACTTC	CAIAGGGGQETQYF
TRBV5-1	13	.	.	TRBJ2-5	TGCGCCAGCAGCTTGAGCCCGAAAGAGACCCAGTACTTC	CASSLSPKETQYF
TRBV5-1	14	.	.	TRBJ2-3	TGCGCCAGCAGCAGGACAGATCTCACAGATACGCAGTATTTT	CASSRTDLTDTQYF
TRBV7-9	12	once	.	TRBJ2-1	TGTGCCAGCAACCAAGACGGGTCCGAGCAGTTCTTC	CASNQDGSEQFF
TRBV5-1	14	.	TRBD2	TRBJ2-7	TGCGCCAGCAGCCCCGGACTAGCGGGAAACGAGCAGTACTTC	CASSPGLAGNEQYF
TRBV28	17	.	.	TRBJ1-5	TGTGCCAGCAGTTTAATCCTCAGGTCCTCTAGCAATCAGCCCCAGCATTTT	CASSLILRSSSNQPQHF
TRBV4-3	15	.	TRBD1	TRBJ2-7	TGCGCCAGCAGCCAAGGGACAGGGGATTCCTACGAGCAGTACTTC	CASSQGTGDSYEQYF
TRBV7-2	14	.	.	TRBJ1-3	TGTGCCAGCAGCCTTACAGGGACCGGAAACACCATATATTTT	CASSLTGTGNTIYF
TRBV7-2	13	.	.	TRBJ1-2	TGTGCCAGCAGCTCGAGGGACTCCTATGGCTACACCTTC	CASSSRDSYGYTF
TRBV11-2	15	.	.	TRBJ2-2	TGTGCCAGCAGCTCCCAGGGGTCTTTGACCGGGGAGCTGTTTTTT	CASSSQGSLTGELFF
TRBV5-4	17	.	.	TRBJ1-4	TGTGCCAGCAGTCCCGACGGGTATAATGCAACTAATGAAAAACTGTTTTTT	CASSPDGYNATNEKLFF
TRBV10-3	14	.	TRBD1	TRBJ2-1	TGTGCCACGGAGACAGGGACGTCCTACAATGAGCAGTTCTTC	CATETGTSYNEQFF
TRBV19	14	.	.	TRBJ1-1	TGTGCCAGTAGTATAGTCGGGGGAGGAACTGAAGCTTTCTTT	CASSIVGGGTEAFF
TRBV30	14	.	TRBD1	TRBJ1-4	TGTGCCTGGAGTGAAGACAGGGGGGGTGAAAAACTGTTTTTT	CAWSEDRGGEKLFF
TRBV5-8	11	.	.	TRBJ2-7	TGTGCCAGCAGCTCCTACTACGAGCAGTACTTC	CASSSYYEQYF
TRBV4-1	16	.	.	TRBJ2-5	TGCGCCAGCAGGCGCTTACCACAGGGATCCGTTGAGACCCAGTACTTC	CASRRLPQGSVETQYF
TRBV5-1	15	.	TRBD1	TRBJ1-3	TGCGCCAGCAGCCTAAGCAGGGGGACTGGAAACACCATATATTTT	CASSLSRGTGNTIYF
TRBV7-9	15	once	.	TRBJ2-7	TGTGCCAGCAGCCCACGGGACTTACTGTCCTACGAGCAGTACTTC	CASSPRDLLSYEQYF
TRBV7-8	15	.	TRBD1	TRBJ1-6	TGTGCCAGCAGCTTAGCTGACAGGGCGAGGACACCCCTCCACTTT	CASSLADRARTPLHF
TRBV19	15	.	TRBD2	TRBJ2-1	TGTGCCAGTGTAACGACTAGCGGGGGGGCCGGGGAGCAGTTCTTC	CASVTTSGGAGEQFF
TRBV4-3	16	.	TRBD1	TRBJ1-6	TGCGCCAGCAGCCAATTGGAGGGACAGGGAGCTTCACCCCTCCACTTT	CASSQLEGQGASPLHF
TRBV30	13	.	.	TRBJ1-1	TGTGCCTGGGGGCCCAGGTGGAACACTGAAGCTTTCTTT	CAWGPRWNTEAFF